This TCR beta chain came from a study of blood T cell repertoires in COVID-19. Overall study context: Material from acute and convalescent COVID-19 was sourced from the United States, Italy and Spain. The cDNA or gDNA used as material had been derived from T cells, B-cell-depleted T cells, or PBMCs.

V dropped 4 bases and J dropped 3; count of bases not matched to a gene: 7. The CDR3 runs to 15 residues. CDR1 is SGHRS, CDR2 YFSETQ, per germline. This clone occurred once. Source study methods: Amplifying reference gene primers gave estimates of nucleated cell counts. Profiling relied on immunoSEQ multiplex PCR, and the TCRdb table lists in-frame clones only, not all of them. The DNA was the basis for D and trimming; V, J and clone size are from that table. In the table there are about 58,000 clones, 80% to 95% of which are singletons. Sequenced input: peripheral blood. V is TRBV5-1 and J is TRBJ2-7, with 10 bases that match TRBD1. This receptor was taken from a man aged 50 to 59 with active COVID-19. The chain's CDR3 is CASSPRQGAFYEQYF. The CDR3 nucleotides are TGCGCCAGCAGCCCTAGACAGGGGGCTTTCTACGAGCAGTACTTC.